This T cell receptor (beta chain) was captured by sequencing in a study of cytomegalovirus exposure and HLA in healthy donors. With regard to this clone: The antigen is undetermined.

The study's findings and limits: Sequencing likely produced, as an artifact, a cluster of highly shared sequence variants. Usually a TCR sequence was rare, but some public TCRs were found in many donors. Among the CMV-associated chains, a few were confirmed in vitro as specific for CMV antigens.

Researchers ran the PCR with 60 Vbeta and 13 Jbeta primers. Data came from immunoSEQ multiplex PCR; TCRdb stores just in-frame clones and leaves some out. The sample includes under 100,000 clones. CDR1 is LNHDA, CDR2 SQIVND, per germline (reference sequence). The CDR3 sequence is 16 residues long. Trimming removed 1 base from V and 10 bases from J; junction bases left unmatched: 7. This cohort consisted of healthy bone marrow donors. The receptor was isolated from a man aged 25-45 years in good health and CMV-seronegative. Sequencing used PBMCs. V gene TRBV19 combines with J gene TRBJ1-6; 10 positions match TRBD1. CDR3 loop: CASSIGRDRGGSPLHF. CDR3 DNA: TGTGCCAGTAGTATAGGCCGGGACAGGGGAGGATCACCCCTCCACTTT. The full variable domain, rest sourced from reference TRBV19 and TRBJ1-6, is DGGITQSPKYLFRKEGQNVTLSCEQNLNHDAMYWYRQDPGQGLRLIYYSQIVNDFQKGDIAEGYSVSREKKESFPLTVTSAQKNPTAFYLCASSIGRDRGGSPLHFGNGTRLTVT.